Presented here are 23 T cell receptor beta chains from one specimen sequenced in a study of T cells in Graves' hyperthyroidism and ophthalmopathy. Amplification yielded TCR beta CDR3 regions, with RNA transcripts as the source. With the HTBI primer set, the TCR CDR3 went through a first round of RT-PCR. MiXCR, applied by TCRdb to the multiplex PCR reads, yields one record per CDR3 protein. This table holds about 600,000 distinct CDR3 sequences, around 13% found once. The source material was blood. The origin of the receptors is a woman aged 50 to 65 with Graves' ophthalmopathy.

In its sample, this clonotype was seen a few times. The CDR3 loop is CASSYEQGVNYGYTF. The CDR3, as DNA: TGTGCCAGCAGTTACGAACAGGGAGTAAACTATGGCTACACCTTC. The gene calls are TRBV6-6 and TRBJ1-2, with D possibly matching TRBD1 (6 bases). V was pared by 2 bases and J by 2 bases, with 12 bases between. This CDR3 region has 15 residues. In germline, CDR1 is MNHNY, CDR2 SVGAGI (reference sequence).

This clonotype was counted at least ten times. This CDR3 reads CASSPFTATGGTEAFF. The CDR3 DNA reads as TGTGCCAGCTCACCATTTACAGCCACCGGGGGGACTGAAGCTTTCTTT. V is TRBV18 and J is TRBJ1-1, with D perhaps TRBD1 (5 bases). The CDR3 totals 16 residues. With 2 bases removed from V and 5 bases from J, the gap between germline ends came to 18 bases. Germline CDR1 KGHSH, CDR2 LQKENI. The full variable domain, with the rest looked up from reference TRBV18 and TRBJ1-1, is NAGVMQNPRHLVRRRGQEARLRCSPMKGHSHVYWYRQLPEEGLKFMVYLQKENIIDESGMPKERFSAEFPKEGPSILRIQQVVRGDSAAYFCASSPFTATGGTEAFFGQGTRLTVV.

This clonotype occurred many times. This rearrangement joins TRBV30 to TRBJ1-6; no clear D gene. V lost 6 bases to trimming and J lost 6 bases, with 12 bases between them. CDR1 and CDR2 (germline): GTSNPN, SVGIG (reference sequence). The CDR3 is made up of 13 amino acids. CDR3 in amino acids: CACKGTGNSPLHF. In DNA form, the CDR3 reads TGTGCCTGCAAGGGAACGGGTAATTCACCCCTCCACTTT.

This clonotype was counted at least ten times. The genes are TRBV30 and TRBJ2-7; 7 bases fit TRBD1. Germline CDR1 reads GTSNPN; CDR2 reads SVGIG (reference sequence). The CDR3 runs 13 residues. The V and J ends lost 0 bases and 6 bases, in that order; junction bases with no gene match: 5. This CDR3 is CAWSVTGVSEQYF. The CDR3 nucleotides are TGTGCCTGGAGTGTTACAGGGGTTAGCGAGCAGTACTTC.

This clonotype occurred many times. The chain is built from TRBV7-8 and TRBJ2-3; 8 nucleotides align to TRBD1. Germline V CDR1 and CDR2: SGHVS, FQNEAQ. The CDR3 totals 14 residues. J was trimmed by 1 base and V by 5 bases; bases with no gene match: 2. The CDR3 DNA reads as TGTGCCAGCAGCCGGGACAGGCGCACAGATACGCAGTATTTT. This encodes CASSRDRRTDTQYF.

This clonotype was detected many times. The chain combines TRBV28 with TRBJ2-7, with D possibly matching TRBD1 (7 bases). V was clipped by 3 bases and J by 7 bases, with 19 bases between them. The CDR3 is made up of 15 amino acids. The V gene's germline CDR1 is MDHEN and CDR2 SYDVKM. This CDR3 reads CASSFMVGGAGEQYF. Written as DNA, the CDR3 is TGTGCCAGCAGTTTCATGGTAGGGGGCGCGGGGGAGCAGTACTTC.

This clonotype was recorded many times. V gene TRBV6-1 combines with J gene TRBJ2-1; D is perhaps TRBD1 (5 bases). Trimming left V 1 base short and J 8 bases short, with 15 bases between. The CDR3 runs to 15 residues. Germline values: CDR1 MNHNS, CDR2 SASEGT. The CDR3 DNA sequence: TGTGCCAGCAGTGAAGGACAGACCTCTAGGGATGAGCAGTTCTTC. It codes for CASSEGQTSRDEQFF.

This clonotype has just a few counts. This sequence joins TRBV19 and TRBJ2-2; D call uncertain. Germline CDR1 and CDR2: LNHDA and SQIVND (reference sequence). Trimming pared 0 bases from V and 10 bases from J, leaving 9 bases between. The CDR3 consists of 13 residues. The CDR3: CASSIDLGLELFF. In DNA, the CDR3 is TGTGCCAGTAGTATAGATCTGGGATTGGAGCTGTTTTTT.

This clonotype was seen ten or more times. In DNA, the CDR3 is TGTGCCAGCAGCATGGGCCAGAAGAATCAGCCCCAGCATTTT. Translating gives CASSMGQKNQPQHF. The genes are TRBV7-9 and TRBJ1-5; no clear D gene. Trimming cost V 5 bases and J 4 bases, with 12 bases left between them. The germline gives CDR1 SEHNR, CDR2 FQNEAQ (reference sequence). The CDR3 covers 14 residues.

This clonotype was counted ten times or more. Relative to the germline gene, one junction end is altered; a read error may explain this. V is TRBV10-3 and J is TRBJ1-1, with a possible D match to TRBD1 (5 bases). The germline V gene encodes CDR1 ENHRY and CDR2 SYGVKD. The CDR3 is 14 residues long. The CDR3 DNA follows: TGTGCCCTCAGACCGGGGCCGGTTGGGCGAGAAGCTTTCTTT. Translation gives CALRPGPVGREAFF.

This clonotype was found many times. This chain joins TRBV5-1 and TRBJ2-2; D is possibly TRBD2 (5 bases). The CDR3 totals 16 residues. Germline CDR1 reads SGHRS; CDR2 reads YFSETQ. The V end lost 4 bases, the J end lost 6 bases, and 19 bases lay between the germline ends. CDR3 amino acids: CASSPNPRTRAGELFF. The CDR3 DNA follows: TGCGCCAGCAGCCCCAACCCCCGAACTAGGGCCGGGGAGCTGTTTTTT.

This clonotype was seen a handful of times. This chain joins TRBV5-1 and TRBJ1-1; 8 bases are a match to TRBD1. The V and J ends lost 2 bases and 1 base, in that order; junction bases with no gene match: 7. CDR3 length: 16 amino acids. Germline-derived CDR1 and CDR2 are SGHRS and YFSETQ. CDR3 region: CASSFLGQGRNTEAFF. DNA of the CDR3: TGCGCCAGCAGCTTCTTAGGACAGGGAAGGAACACTGAAGCTTTCTTT.

This clonotype has just a few counts. This chain joins TRBV29-1 and TRBJ2-7; 16 bases match TRBD2. V shed 5 bases and J 2 bases; nucleotides not matched to a gene: 6. Germline values: CDR1 SQVTM, CDR2 ANQGSEA. The CDR3 totals 16 residues. The CDR3 DNA reads TGCAGCGTTTTATTTGGGACTAGCGGGAGGGCCTACGAGCAGTACTTC. Protein product: CSVLFGTSGRAYEQYF.

Of note for this clonotype: No DNA is shown, since the ends of the CDR3 on it are uncertain; the CDR3 is the one TCRdb lists. The CDR3 loop is CASSSGTFGANVLTF. The chain combines TRBV27 with TRBJ2-6; no check of the table's D call, TRBD2, against the DNA was made. The germline V gene encodes CDR1 MNHEY and CDR2 SMNVEV (reference sequence). The CDR3 adds up to 15 amino acids, both ends counted.

This clonotype showed up just a few times. The chain recombines TRBV19 with TRBJ2-2, with D hard to call. The CDR3 covers 14 residues. Germline CDR1 is LNHDA and CDR2 is SQIVND (reference sequence). V shed 5 bases and J shed 5 bases, with 12 bases lying between them. The CDR3 DNA sequence: TGTGCCAGTAGTCACCCTCCTCCTACCGGGGAGCTGTTTTTT. Amino acid sequence: CASSHPPPTGELFF.

This clonotype has ten or more counts. The rearrangement joins TRBV30 to TRBJ2-7, with TRBD2 identical over 7 bases. The CDR3 extends over 14 amino acids. V trimming: 2 bases; J trimming: 0 bases; junction bases outside the gene matches: 4. The germline V gene has CDR1 GTSNPN and CDR2 SVGIG (reference sequence). CDR3 bases: TGTGCCTGGAGTCTTGGGGGGGTCTCCTACGAGCAGTACTTC. This encodes CAWSLGGVSYEQYF.

This clonotype was detected ten times or more. V is TRBV6-1 and J is TRBJ1-2; a possible D gene is TRBD1 (5 bases). V shed 3 bases and J shed 0 bases, with 23 bases lying between them. The CDR3 totals 19 residues. CDR1 is MNHNS, CDR2 SASEGT, per germline. CDR3: CASSDRPGRKKNPNYGYTF. In nucleotides, the CDR3 is TGTGCCAGCAGTGATCGTCCGGGACGGAAGAAGAACCCTAACTATGGCTACACCTTC.

This clonotype was seen ten or more times. J is TRBJ2-7 and V is TRBV20-1, with D tentatively TRBD1 (5 bases). Germline V gene sequence: CDR1 DFQATT, CDR2 SNEGSKA (reference sequence). The CDR3 contains 14 residues. V gave up 0 bases and J gave up 0 bases, with 9 bases separating them. The CDR3 sequence is CSARDPGSSYEQYF. In DNA, the CDR3 is TGCAGTGCTAGAGATCCAGGGTCCTCCTACGAGCAGTACTTC.

This chain joins TRBV12-3 or TRBV12-4 and TRBJ1-5, with unresolved D. Trimming left V 4 bases short and J 7 bases short, with 11 bases between. The CDR3 loop spans 13 amino acids. Here the CDR3 DNA reads TGTGCCAGCAGTTCTACGCTCGGGCAGCCCCAGCATTTT. This translates into CASSSTLGQPQHF.

This clonotype was detected ten times or more. The chain recombines TRBV4-2 with TRBJ1-1; a weak D match, TRBD1 (5 bases). Germline CDR1 LGHNA, CDR2 YNFKEQ. The CDR3 length is 14 residues. V was pared by 3 bases and J by 3 bases, with 11 bases between. The CDR3 is CASSQPGGDTEAFF. The DNA of the CDR3 is TGTGCCAGCAGCCAGCCTGGGGGGGACACTGAAGCTTTCTTT.

Many counts were recorded for this clonotype. This sequence joins TRBV2 and TRBJ2-6; D gene ambiguous. Germline V lookup: CDR1 SNHLY, CDR2 FYNNEI. The CDR3 runs 15 residues. Trimming removed 11 bases from V and 0 bases from J, with 14 bases in between. CDR3 loop: CAGQRALSGANVLTF. Written as DNA, the CDR3 is TGTGCCGGGCAAAGGGCACTCTCTGGGGCCAACGTCCTGACTTTC.

The gene calls are TRBV7-8 and TRBJ2-6; 7 bases are a match to TRBD1. CDR1 SGHVS and CDR2 FQNEAQ come from the germline V gene. CDR3 length: 21 residues. With 3 bases clipped from V and 2 bases from J, the junction kept 19 bases outside the gene matches. The CDR3 DNA is TGTGCCAGCAGCTTGGGCTGGTTCGGGACAGTGCAACGGGCTGGGGCCAACGTCCTGACTTTC. Translated: CASSLGWFGTVQRAGANVLTF.

This clonotype has a single count. A single base separates this from a much larger clone, so it may be a read error. V and J are TRBV28 and TRBJ1-5; D ambiguous. CDR3 size: 13 residues. Germline assignment: CDR1 MDHEN and CDR2 SYDVKM. CDR3: CASSFHSSQPQHF. The CDR3 DNA reads as TGTGCCAGCAGTTTTCATAGCAGTCAGCCCCAGCATTTT.